This T cell receptor beta chain was captured in a study of T cell clonality in common variable immunodeficiency. Study-level results: Reportedly, TCR beta sequences from common variable immunodeficiency showed fewer deletions and N-nucleotide insertions. Fewer TCRbeta clones were shared among CVID subjects than controls.

The CDR3 extends over 16 amino acids. CDR1 and CDR2 from the germline V gene are MNHEY and SVGEGT. Between the trimmed V and J ends, which lost 3 bases and 0 bases, there was a span of 11 bases. Heparinized whole blood, roughly 5 to 8 ml, came from each donor. This clone was seen at least ten times. Its antigen is unknown. The read stops 3 residues short of the end of the CDR3; the missing end is completed from the germline J gene. Equal genomic DNA amounts from CVID and control samples were sequenced. Only in-frame clones appear in the TCRdb table, and some are missing; sequencing was by immunoSEQ multiplex PCR. The sample holds some 45,000 clones, and no clone turns up only once.

Sequenced: peripheral blood mononuclear cells. The sequence was obtained from a person aged 18 to 70 in good health. The gene calls are TRBV6-2 or TRBV6-3 and TRBJ1-4; D not certain. The CDR3 DNA, read in part, is TGTGCCAGCAGTTATATTGGTAGAGCAACTAATGAAAAA. It encodes CASSYIGRATNEK. In full, the CDR3 reads CASSYIGRATNEKLFF.